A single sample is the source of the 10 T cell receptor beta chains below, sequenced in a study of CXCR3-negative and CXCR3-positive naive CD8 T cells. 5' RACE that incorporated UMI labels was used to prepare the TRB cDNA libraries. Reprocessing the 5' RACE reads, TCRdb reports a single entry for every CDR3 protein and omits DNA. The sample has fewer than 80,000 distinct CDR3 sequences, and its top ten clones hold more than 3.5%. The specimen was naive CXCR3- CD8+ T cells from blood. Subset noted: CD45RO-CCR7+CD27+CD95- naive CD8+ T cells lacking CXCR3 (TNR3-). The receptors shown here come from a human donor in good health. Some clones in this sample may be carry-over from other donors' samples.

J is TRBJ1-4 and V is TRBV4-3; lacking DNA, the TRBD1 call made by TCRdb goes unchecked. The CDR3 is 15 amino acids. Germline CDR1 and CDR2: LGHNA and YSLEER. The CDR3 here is CASSQGRGLGEKLFF.

CDR3: CASSLADRVISPLHF. The chain carries TRBV7-3 and TRBJ1-6; TCRdb calls TRBD1, which cannot be checked without DNA. Germline CDR1 and CDR2: SGHTA and FQGTGA. CDR3 length: 15 amino acids.

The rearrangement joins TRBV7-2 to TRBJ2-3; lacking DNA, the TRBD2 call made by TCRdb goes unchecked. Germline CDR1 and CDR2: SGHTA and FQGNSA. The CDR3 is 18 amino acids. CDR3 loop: CASSLGTSGGANLDTQYF.

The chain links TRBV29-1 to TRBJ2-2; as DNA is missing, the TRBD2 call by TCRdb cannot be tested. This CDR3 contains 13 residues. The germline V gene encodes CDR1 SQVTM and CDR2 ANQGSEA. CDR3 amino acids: CSVVDYNTGELFF.

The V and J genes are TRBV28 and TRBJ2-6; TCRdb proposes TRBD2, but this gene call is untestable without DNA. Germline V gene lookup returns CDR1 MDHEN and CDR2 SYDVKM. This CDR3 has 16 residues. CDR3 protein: CAATTGPLTGANVLTF.

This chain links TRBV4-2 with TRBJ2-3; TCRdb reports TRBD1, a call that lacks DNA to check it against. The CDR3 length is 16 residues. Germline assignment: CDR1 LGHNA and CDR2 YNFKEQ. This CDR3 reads CASSQERTGGTDTQYF.

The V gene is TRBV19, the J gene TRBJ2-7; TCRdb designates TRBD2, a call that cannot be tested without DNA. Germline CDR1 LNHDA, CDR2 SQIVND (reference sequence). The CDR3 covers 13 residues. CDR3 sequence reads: CASNPGLAYEQYF.

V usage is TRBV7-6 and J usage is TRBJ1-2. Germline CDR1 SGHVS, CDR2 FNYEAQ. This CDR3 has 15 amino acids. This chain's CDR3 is CASSPVLRDPYGYTF. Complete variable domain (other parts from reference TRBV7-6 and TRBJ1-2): GAGVSQSPRYKVTKRGQDVALRCDPISGHVSLYWYRQALGQGPEFLTYFNYEAQQDKSGLPNDRFSAERPEGSISTLTIQRTEQRDSAMYRCASSPVLRDPYGYTFGSGTRLTVV.

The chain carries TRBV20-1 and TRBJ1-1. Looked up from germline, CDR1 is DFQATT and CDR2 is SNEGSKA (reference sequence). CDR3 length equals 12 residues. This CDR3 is CSASQADTEAFF.

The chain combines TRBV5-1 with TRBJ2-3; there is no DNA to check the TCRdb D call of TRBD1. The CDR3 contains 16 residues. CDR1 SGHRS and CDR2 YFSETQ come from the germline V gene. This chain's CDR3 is CASSSLSGVSTDTQYF.